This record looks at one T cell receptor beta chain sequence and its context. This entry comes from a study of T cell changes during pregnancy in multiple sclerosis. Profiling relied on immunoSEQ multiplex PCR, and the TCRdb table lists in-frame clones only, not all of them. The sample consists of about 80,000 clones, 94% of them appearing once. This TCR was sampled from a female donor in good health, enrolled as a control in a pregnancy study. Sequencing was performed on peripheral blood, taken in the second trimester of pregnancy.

CDR3 coding DNA: TGTGCCAGCAGCCTCCAACCCGGACAGGGGGCGGAAAAACTGTTTTTT. Amino acids: CASSLQPGQGAEKLFF. The genes are TRBV7-2 and TRBJ1-4; 11 positions agree with TRBD1. There are 16 residues in the CDR3. The V and J ends lost 5 bases and 8 bases, in that order; junction bases with no gene match: 10. Germline CDR1 and CDR2: SGHTA and FQGNSA.